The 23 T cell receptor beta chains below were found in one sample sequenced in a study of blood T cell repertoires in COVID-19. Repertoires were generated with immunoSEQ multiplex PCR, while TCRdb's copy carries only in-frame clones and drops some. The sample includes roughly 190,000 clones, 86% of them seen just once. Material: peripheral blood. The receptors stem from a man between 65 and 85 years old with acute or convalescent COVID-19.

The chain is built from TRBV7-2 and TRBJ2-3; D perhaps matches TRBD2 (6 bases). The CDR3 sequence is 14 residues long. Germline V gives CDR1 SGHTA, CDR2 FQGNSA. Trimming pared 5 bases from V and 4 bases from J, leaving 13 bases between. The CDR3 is CASSPERAADTQYF. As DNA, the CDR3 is TGTGCCAGCAGCCCCGAGCGGGCCGCAGATACGCAGTATTTT.

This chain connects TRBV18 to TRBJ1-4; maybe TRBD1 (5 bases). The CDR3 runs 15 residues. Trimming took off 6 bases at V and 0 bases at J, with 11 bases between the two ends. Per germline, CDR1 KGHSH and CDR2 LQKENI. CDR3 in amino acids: CASSSQQATNEKLFF. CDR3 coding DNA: TGTGCCAGCTCCTCTCAACAGGCAACTAATGAAAAACTGTTTTTT. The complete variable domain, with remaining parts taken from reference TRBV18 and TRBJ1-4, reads NAGVMQNPRHLVRRRGQEARLRCSPMKGHSHVYWYRQLPEEGLKFMVYLQKENIIDESGMPKERFSAEFPKEGPSILRIQQVVRGDSAAYFCASSSQQATNEKLFFGSGTQLSVL.

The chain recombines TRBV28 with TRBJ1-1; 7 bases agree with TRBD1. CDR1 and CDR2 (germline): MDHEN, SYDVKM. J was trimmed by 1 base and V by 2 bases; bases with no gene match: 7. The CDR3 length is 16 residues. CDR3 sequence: CASSLPRQGKNTEAFF. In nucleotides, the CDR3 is TGTGCCAGCAGTTTACCTCGACAGGGAAAGAACACTGAAGCTTTCTTT.

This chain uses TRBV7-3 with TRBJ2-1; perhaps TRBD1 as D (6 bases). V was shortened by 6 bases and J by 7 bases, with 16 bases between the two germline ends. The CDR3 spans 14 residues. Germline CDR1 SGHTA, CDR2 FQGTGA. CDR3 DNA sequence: TGTGCCAGCAGACCAACGGACAGTCCAAATGAGCAGTTCTTC. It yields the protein CASRPTDSPNEQFF.

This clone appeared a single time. CDR3 DNA: TGTGCCAGCAGACGCGCTCAGGGGTACTATGGCTACACCTTC. Its translation: CASRRAQGYYGYTF. The chain joins TRBV6-5 to TRBJ1-2, with D tentatively TRBD1 (6 bases). Trimming pared 6 bases from V and 3 bases from J, leaving 14 bases between. This CDR3 is built from 14 residues. Germline V lookup: CDR1 MNHEY, CDR2 SVGAGI.

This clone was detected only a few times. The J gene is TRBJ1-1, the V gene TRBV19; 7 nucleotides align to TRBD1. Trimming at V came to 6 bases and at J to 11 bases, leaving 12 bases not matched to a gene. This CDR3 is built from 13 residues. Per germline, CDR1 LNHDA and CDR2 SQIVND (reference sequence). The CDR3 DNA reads TGTGCCAGTAGCCAAACAGGGGCCCTGAGGGCTTTCTTT. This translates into CASSQTGALRAFF.

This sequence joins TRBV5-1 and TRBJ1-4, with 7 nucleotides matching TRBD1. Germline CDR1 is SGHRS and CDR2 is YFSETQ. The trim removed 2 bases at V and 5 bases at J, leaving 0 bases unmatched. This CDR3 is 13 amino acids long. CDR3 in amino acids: CASSLQGNEKLFF. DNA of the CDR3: TGCGCCAGCAGCTTACAGGGGAATGAAAAACTGTTTTTT.

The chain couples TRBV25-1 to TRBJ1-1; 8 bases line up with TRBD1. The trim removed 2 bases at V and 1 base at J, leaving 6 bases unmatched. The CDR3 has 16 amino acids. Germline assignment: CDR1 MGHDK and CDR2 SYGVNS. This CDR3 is CASSEDSGGANTEAFF. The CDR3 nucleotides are TGTGCCAGCAGTGAAGATTCAGGGGGCGCGAACACTGAAGCTTTCTTT.

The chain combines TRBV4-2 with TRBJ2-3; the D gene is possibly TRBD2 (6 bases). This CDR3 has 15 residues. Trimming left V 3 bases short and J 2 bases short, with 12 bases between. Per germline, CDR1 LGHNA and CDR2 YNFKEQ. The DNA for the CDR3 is TGTGCCAGCAGCCAGGGGGGACCGTACACAGATACGCAGTATTTT. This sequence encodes CASSQGGPYTDTQYF.

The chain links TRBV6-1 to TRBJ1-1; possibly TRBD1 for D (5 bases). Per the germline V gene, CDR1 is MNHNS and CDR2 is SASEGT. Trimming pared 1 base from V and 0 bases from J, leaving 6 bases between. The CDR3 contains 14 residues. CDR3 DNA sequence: TGTGCCAGCAGTGAAGGACAGATGAACACTGAAGCTTTCTTT. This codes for CASSEGQMNTEAFF.

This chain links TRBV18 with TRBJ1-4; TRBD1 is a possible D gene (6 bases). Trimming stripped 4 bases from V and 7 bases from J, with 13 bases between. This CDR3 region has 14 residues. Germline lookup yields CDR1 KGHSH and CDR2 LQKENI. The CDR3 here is CASSRRGEGEKLFF. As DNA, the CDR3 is TGTGCCAGCTCACGCAGGGGCGAGGGTGAAAAACTGTTTTTT. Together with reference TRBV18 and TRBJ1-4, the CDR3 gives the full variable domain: NAGVMQNPRHLVRRRGQEARLRCSPMKGHSHVYWYRQLPEEGLKFMVYLQKENIIDESGMPKERFSAEFPKEGPSILRIQQVVRGDSAAYFCASSRRGEGEKLFFGSGTQLSVL.

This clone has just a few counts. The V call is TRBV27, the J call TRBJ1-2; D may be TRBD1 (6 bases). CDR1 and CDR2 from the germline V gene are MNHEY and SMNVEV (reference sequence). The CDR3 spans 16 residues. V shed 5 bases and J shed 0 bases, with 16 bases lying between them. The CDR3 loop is CASSPPENRANYGYTF. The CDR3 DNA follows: TGTGCCAGCAGTCCGCCCGAAAACAGGGCTAACTATGGCTACACCTTC.

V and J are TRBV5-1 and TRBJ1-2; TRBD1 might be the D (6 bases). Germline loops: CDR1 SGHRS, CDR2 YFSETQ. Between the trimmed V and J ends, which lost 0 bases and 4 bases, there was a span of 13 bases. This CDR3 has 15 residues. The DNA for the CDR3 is TGCGCCAGCAGCTTGGTTGCAGGGGATATCTATGGCTACACCTTC. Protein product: CASSLVAGDIYGYTF.

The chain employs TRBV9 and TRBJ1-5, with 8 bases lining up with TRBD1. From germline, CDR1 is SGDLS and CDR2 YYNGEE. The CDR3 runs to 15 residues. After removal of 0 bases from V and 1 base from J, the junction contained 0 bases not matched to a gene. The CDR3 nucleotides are TGTGCCAGCAGCGTAGGGACAGGGAGCAATCAGCCCCAGCATTTT. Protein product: CASSVGTGSNQPQHF.

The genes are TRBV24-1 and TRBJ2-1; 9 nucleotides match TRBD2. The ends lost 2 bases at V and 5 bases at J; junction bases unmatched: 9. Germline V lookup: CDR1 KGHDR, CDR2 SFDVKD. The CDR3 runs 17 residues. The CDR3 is CATSDSLRVAGDNEQFF. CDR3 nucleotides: TGTGCCACCAGTGATTCCTTGCGGGTAGCGGGGGACAATGAGCAGTTCTTC.

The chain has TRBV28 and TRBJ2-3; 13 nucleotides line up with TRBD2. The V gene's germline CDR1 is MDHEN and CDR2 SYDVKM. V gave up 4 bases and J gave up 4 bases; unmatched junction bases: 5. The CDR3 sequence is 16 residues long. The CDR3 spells CASSSVGTSGADTQYF. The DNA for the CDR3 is TGTGCCAGCAGTTCCGTGGGGACTAGCGGGGCAGATACGCAGTATTTT.

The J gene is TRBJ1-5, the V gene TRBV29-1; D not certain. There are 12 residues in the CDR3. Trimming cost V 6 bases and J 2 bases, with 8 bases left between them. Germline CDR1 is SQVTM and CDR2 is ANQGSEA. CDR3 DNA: TGCAGCGTCGGGTCGGGCAATCAGCCCCAGCATTTT. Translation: CSVGSGNQPQHF.

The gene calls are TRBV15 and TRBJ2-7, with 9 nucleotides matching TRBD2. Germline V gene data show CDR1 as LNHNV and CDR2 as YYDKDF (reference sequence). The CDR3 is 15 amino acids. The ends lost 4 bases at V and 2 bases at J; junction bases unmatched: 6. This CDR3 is CATSTELAGAYEQYF. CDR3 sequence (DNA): TGTGCCACCAGCACGGAATTAGCGGGGGCCTACGAGCAGTACTTC.

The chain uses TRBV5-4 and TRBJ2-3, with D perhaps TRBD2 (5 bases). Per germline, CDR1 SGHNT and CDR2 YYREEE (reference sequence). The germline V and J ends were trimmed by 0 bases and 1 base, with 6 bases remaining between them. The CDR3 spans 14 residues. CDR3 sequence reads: CASSLGSGTDTQYF. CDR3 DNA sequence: TGTGCCAGCAGCTTGGGTAGCGGCACAGATACGCAGTATTTT.

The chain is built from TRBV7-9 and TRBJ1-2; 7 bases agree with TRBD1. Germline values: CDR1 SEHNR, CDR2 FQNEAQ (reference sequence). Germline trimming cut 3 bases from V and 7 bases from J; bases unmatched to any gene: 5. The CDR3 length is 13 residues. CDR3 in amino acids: CASSFYRGRGYTF. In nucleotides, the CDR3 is TGTGCCAGCAGCTTCTACAGGGGCCGTGGCTACACCTTC.

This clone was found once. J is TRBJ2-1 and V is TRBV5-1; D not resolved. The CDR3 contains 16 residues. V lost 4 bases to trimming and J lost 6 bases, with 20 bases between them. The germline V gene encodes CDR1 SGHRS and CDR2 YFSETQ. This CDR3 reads CASSPIFAVGSNEQFF. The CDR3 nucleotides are TGCGCCAGCAGCCCGATTTTCGCGGTCGGAAGCAATGAGCAGTTCTTC. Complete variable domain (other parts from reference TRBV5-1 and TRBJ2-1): KAGVTQTPRYLIKTRGQQVTLSCSPISGHRSVSWYQQTPGQGLQFLFEYFSETQRNKGNFPGRFSGRQFSNSRSEMNVSTLELGDSALYLCASSPIFAVGSNEQFFGPGTRLTVL.

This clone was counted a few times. The CDR3 region has the DNA TGTGCCAGTACCGCGCAGGGAATGGCCGGGGAGCTGTTTTTT. Its protein is CASTAQGMAGELFF. The chain combines TRBV19 with TRBJ2-2; tentatively, D is TRBD1 (5 bases). The CDR3 sequence is 14 residues long. Germline CDR1 reads LNHDA; CDR2 reads SQIVND (reference sequence). Between the trimmed V and J ends, which lost 7 bases and 6 bases, there was a span of 15 bases.

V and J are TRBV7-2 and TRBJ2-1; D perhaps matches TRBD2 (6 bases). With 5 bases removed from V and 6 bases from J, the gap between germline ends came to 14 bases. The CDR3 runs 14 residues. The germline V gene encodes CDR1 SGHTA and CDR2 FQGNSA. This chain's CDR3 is CASSAMGTLNEQFF. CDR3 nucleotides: TGTGCCAGCAGCGCCATGGGGACTCTCAATGAGCAGTTCTTC. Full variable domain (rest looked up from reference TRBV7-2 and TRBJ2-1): GAGVSQSPSNKVTEKGKDVELRCDPISGHTALYWYRQSLGQGLEFLIYFQGNSAPDKSGLPSDRFSAERTGGSVSTLTIQRTQQEDSAVYLCASSAMGTLNEQFFGPGTRLTVL.